This T cell receptor (beta chain) was observed in a study of T cell responses to AZD1222 COVID-19 vaccine. CDR3 length equals 17 residues. Deletions cut 2 bases from V and 7 bases from J, with 23 bases between. The germline gives CDR1 LGHDT, CDR2 YNNKEL (reference sequence). Study observations and caveats: Repertoires in all cases were sampled only once the peak T cell response had passed. Elevations in Spike-specific TCR breadth and depth followed administration of two AZD1222 doses. The CD4 TCRs associated with vaccination extended across spike and predominated at 160-218 and 743-854. Reportedly, nearly half the spike-specific TCRs target unmutated variant regions.

A word on this clone: Its antigen is as yet unknown.

Measured with immunoSEQ multiplex PCR; TCRdb has only the in-frame clones, and not every one. Here the sample spans 120,000 to 150,000 clones, about 90% being singletons. The receptor was derived from an adult who received the MenACWY meningococcal vaccine as a control. The input for sequencing was peripheral blood, taken 28 days after the second dose of the MenACWY control vaccine. This chain links TRBV3-1 (or the pseudogene TRBV3-2) with TRBJ1-2, with D perhaps matching TRBD1 (6 bases). In DNA, the CDR3 is TGTGCCAGCAGCCAATATCGGGAGAGGGGGGCGAATGCTGGCTACACCTTC. Translation: CASSQYRERGANAGYTF.